Listed below are T cell receptor beta chains from one sample, sequenced in a study of chemoradiotherapy in HPV16-positive cancers. The repertoire was sequenced with immunoSEQ multiplex PCR; TCRdb's copy has only in-frame clones and lacks some. The sample has under 8,000 clones; about 69% are singletons. Sequenced here: tumor tissue, sampled from a patient who underwent chemoradiotherapy. The receptors derive from a human donor with HPV-associated anogenital cancer. Each CDR3 is given with its conserved first and last residue.

V	J	CDR3
TRBV7-8	TRBJ2-1	CASSLGRAPRLAVYNEQFF
TRBV19	TRBJ1-4	CASSIGGSKGEKLFF
TRBV2	TRBJ2-6	CASSLTGSGANVLTF
TRBV2	TRBJ2-7	CASSFSYEQYF
TRBV5-6	TRBJ2-5	CATGPYQETQYF
TRBV29-1	TRBJ2-1	CSVRNRLYNEQFF
TRBV9	TRBJ1-3	CASSVTEVSGNTIYF
TRBV7-2	TRBJ2-7	CASSLTGTSHIPYEQYF
TRBV23-1	TRBJ2-3	CASRVTGISTDTQYF
TRBV10-2	TRBJ2-3	CASSEPWTSGSARQYF
TRBV5-5	TRBJ1-5	CASSSRIGQGYQPQHF
TRBV4-2	TRBJ2-3	CASSQTSGREDTQYF
TRBV5-5	TRBJ1-3	CASSLGQSSGNTIYF
TRBV11-2	TRBJ2-5	CASSFSETQYF
TRBV25-1	TRBJ2-7	CASSENIRASGKYEQYF
TRBV7-9	TRBJ1-1	CASSLGITEAFF
TRBV27	TRBJ2-5	CASSPTPTGAGGSQYF
TRBV4-1	TRBJ1-4	CASSQVISRDEKLFF
TRBV5-1	TRBJ1-2	CASSLLGDSVGYTF
TRBV20-1	TRBJ2-7	CSALGPYEQYF
TRBV6-5	TRBJ1-1	CASSYVPQLNTEAFF
TRBV7-3	TRBJ2-5	CASSSSGRGAQYF
TRBV30	TRBJ1-2	CAWSYSAADGYTF
TRBV5-1	TRBJ1-1	CASSSGQEYTEAFF
TRBV11-2	TRBJ2-1	CASSLVGDLSSYNEQFF
TRBV27	TRBJ2-7	CASSTRTSGKYEQYF
TRBV5-1	TRBJ2-7	CASSLRPSTGSTHEQYF
TRBV2	TRBJ2-7	CASGQGAYEQYF
TRBV6-1	TRBJ1-3	CASSEVSGNTIYF
TRBV30	TRBJ1-1	CAWSVTGTVAEAFF
TRBV2	TRBJ2-5	CASSIQGRETQYF
TRBV12-5	TRBJ1-2	CASGLVRGQGKAYGYTF
TRBV28	TRBJ1-2	CASSNARGQGYTF
TRBV9	TRBJ1-6	CASSLHPTVNYNSPLHF
TRBV4-1	TRBJ2-7	CASSPLRTTYEQYF
TRBV5-6	TRBJ1-1	CASSLWGEDTEAFF
TRBV11-1	TRBJ2-1	CASRKTSGRVFNEQFF
TRBV5-4	TRBJ1-1	CASSQGIRDTEAFF
TRBV30	TRBJ1-3	CAWSGAGNTIYF
TRBV13	TRBJ1-4	CASSHRREGEKLFF
TRBV9	TRBJ2-1	CASSVLTSGASYNEQFF
TRBV11-2	TRBJ2-7	CASSLSFGYEQYF
TRBV9	TRBJ2-7	CASSSGTSRIYEQYF
TRBV5-1	TRBJ1-2	CASSLGQGQSGGYTF
TRBV6-1	TRBJ2-2	CASSGRRENTGELFF
TRBV19	TRBJ2-7	CATRDGLGSYEQYF
TRBV10-3	TRBJ1-3	CAISEMGTIYF
TRBV11-1	TRBJ2-1	CASSLLGLGRKYNEQFF
TRBV27	TRBJ1-5	CASSLRDSNQPQHF
TRBV30	TRBJ1-5	CAWSAGGNQPQHF
TRBV11-3	TRBJ2-7	CASSTGTGGLYEQYF
TRBV30	TRBJ1-1	CAWSVRGSMNTEAFF
TRBV4-1	TRBJ2-3	CASSQVEGTDTQYF
TRBV7-9	TRBJ2-5	CASSLGGRREETQYF
TRBV6-5	TRBJ2-7	CASSYGPGYEQYF
TRBV10-1	TRBJ2-3	CASSESGPRATSGLAASDTQYF